This record concerns one T cell receptor (beta chain) sequence. Its antigen is still unknown. Sequencing ends 3 residues short of the CDR3 end; the germline J gene provides the rest. This sample is part of a study of T cell clonality in common variable immunodeficiency. Study-wide points: CVID subjects shared fewer TCRbeta clones than healthy controls did. Common variable immunodeficiency TCR beta sequences reportedly had fewer deletions and N-nucleotide insertions.

The method was immunoSEQ multiplex PCR; TCRdb's version includes in-frame clones alone and lacks a portion of them. The counts give tens of thousands of clones, none of them seen only once; around 6.1% is held by the top ten. Caucasian heritage predominated among both patients and controls. Looked up from germline, CDR1 is GTSNPN and CDR2 is SVGIG (reference sequence). Trimming pared 5 bases from V and 7 bases from J, leaving 9 bases between. The CDR3 has 12 amino acids. The gene calls are TRBV30 and TRBJ1-6; D unclear. Source material: peripheral blood mononuclear cells. The sequence came from a human donor with common variable immunodeficiency. The sequenced CDR3 bases are TGTGCCTGGGCTTTGAGGAATTCACCC. Translating gives CAWALRNSP. The complete CDR3 reads CAWALRNSPLHF.